This T cell receptor (beta chain) was recorded in a study of technical replicates of blood from a few donors. TCRdb's copy holds only in-frame clones and misses some; the assay was immunoSEQ multiplex PCR. The sample lists approximately 99,000 clones; 95% were seen once. From germline, CDR1 is MNHEY and CDR2 SMNVEV (reference sequence). The CDR3 is made up of 16 amino acids. With 6 bases clipped from V and 5 bases from J, the junction kept 13 bases outside the gene matches. This TCR derives from a human donor in good health. V is TRBV27 and J is TRBJ1-5; 7 nucleotides agree with TRBD1. Sequences were obtained from T cells isolated from PBMCs. As DNA, the CDR3 is TGTGCCAGCAGCTACACAGGGGCCCGGGGACATCAGCCCCAGCATTTT. Translated, it gives CASSYTGARGHQPQHF.